This T cell receptor beta chain was profiled in a study of cytomegalovirus exposure and HLA in healthy donors. Study-wide results and limits: Most TCR sequences proved rare, with some public TCRs found in many donors.

V was cut by 3 bases and J by 4 bases, with 12 bases left in between. The germline V gene has CDR1 MGHRA and CDR2 YSYEKL. This CDR3 region has 14 residues. Some clones are missing from TCRdb's copy, which holds only in-frame ones; the method was immunoSEQ multiplex PCR. The sample has about 170,000 clones, more than 75% seen once. The donors were part of the roughly 120-subject validation cohort, which stood apart from the roughly 640-subject first cohort. A few counts support this clone. Its specificity is unknown. The chain carries TRBV4-1 and TRBJ1-2; D not resolved. The sequence derives from a woman aged 25 to 39 in good health and CMV-seronegative. The sample was PBMCs. The CDR3: CASSHNAGSYGYTF. The DNA of the CDR3 is TGCGCCAGCAGCCATAACGCAGGATCCTATGGCTACACCTTC.